This T cell receptor beta chain was sequenced for a study of T cell responses to AZD1222 COVID-19 vaccine. Study-level points and caveats: Reports say nearly half of spike-specific TCRs go after unmutated variant regions. The study identified only five to seven AZD1222 recipients as seropositive at baseline. Clonal diversity was possibly underestimated, and the donors were mostly white British, with more females.

Libraries were prepared by immunoSEQ multiplex PCR; TCRdb keeps only in-frame clonotypes and omits some of them. The sample lists roughly 180,000 clones, 80% to 90% occurring once. This clone appeared once. Antigen specificity is unknown. Germline CDR1 SGHNT, CDR2 YYREEE (reference sequence). V was cut by 2 bases and J by 4 bases, with 13 bases left in between. The CDR3 is 15 amino acids. The chain couples TRBV5-4 to TRBJ2-1; D not certain. This material consisted of peripheral blood, taken on day 0 of AZD1222 vaccination. The receptor was isolated from an adult in good health. The CDR3, as DNA: TGTGCCAGCAGCTTAATGGAAAACTTATACAATGAGCAGTTCTTC. As protein: CASSLMENLYNEQFF. Using reference TRBV5-4 and TRBJ2-1 for the parts outside the CDR3, the full variable domain is ETGVTQSPTHLIKTRGQQVTLRCSSQSGHNTVSWYQQALGQGPQFIFQYYREEENGRGNFPPRFSGLQFPNYSSELNVNALELDDSALYLCASSLMENLYNEQFFGPGTRLTVL.